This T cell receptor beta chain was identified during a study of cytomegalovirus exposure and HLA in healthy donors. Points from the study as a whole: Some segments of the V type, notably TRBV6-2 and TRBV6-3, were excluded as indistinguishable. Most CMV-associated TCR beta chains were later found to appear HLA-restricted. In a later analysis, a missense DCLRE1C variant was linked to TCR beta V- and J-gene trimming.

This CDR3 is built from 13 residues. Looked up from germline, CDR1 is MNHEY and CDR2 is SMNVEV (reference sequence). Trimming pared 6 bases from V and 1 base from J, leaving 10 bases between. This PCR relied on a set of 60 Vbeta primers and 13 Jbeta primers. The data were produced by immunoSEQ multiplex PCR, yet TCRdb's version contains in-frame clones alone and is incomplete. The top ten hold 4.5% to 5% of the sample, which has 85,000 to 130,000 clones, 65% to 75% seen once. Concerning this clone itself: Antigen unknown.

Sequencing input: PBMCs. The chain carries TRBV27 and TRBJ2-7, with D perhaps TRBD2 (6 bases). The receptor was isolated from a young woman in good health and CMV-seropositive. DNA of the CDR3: TGTGCCAGCAGAAGGGACTCATCCTACGAGCAGTACTTC. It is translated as CASRRDSSYEQYF.